This T cell receptor (beta chain) was observed in a study of cytomegalovirus exposure and HLA in healthy donors. Overall study results and limits: Several of the most significant clusters appeared linked to common viral pathogens, based on a later analysis.

Notes on this clone: The antigen is undetermined.

Participants comprised healthy donors of bone marrow. CDR1 SGHRS and CDR2 YFSETQ come from the germline V gene. This CDR3 contains 17 residues. V gave up 0 bases and J gave up 1 base; unmatched junction bases: 7. The PCR had 60 Vbeta and 13 Jbeta primers. Libraries were prepared by immunoSEQ multiplex PCR; TCRdb keeps only in-frame clonotypes and omits some of them. The table has roughly 100,000 clones, 70% to 80% seen once. Sequencing was performed on PBMCs. The chain links TRBV5-1 to TRBJ2-3, with 8 nucleotides matching TRBD1. The clonotype was recovered from a female donor in good health and CMV-seronegative. This CDR3 is CASSLGVRGRGTDTQYF. CDR3 bases: TGCGCCAGCAGCTTGGGTGTCAGGGGGCGCGGCACAGATACGCAGTATTTT.